The 15 T cell receptor beta chains below all came from one sample that was sequenced in a study of blood T cell repertoires in COVID-19. Profiling relied on immunoSEQ multiplex PCR, and the TCRdb table lists in-frame clones only, not all of them. The table records some 180,000 clones, more than 75% of them present only once. The sample consisted of peripheral blood. These TCRs come from a man between 50 and 59 years old who had recovered from COVID-19.

This chain joins TRBV30 and TRBJ2-5; D may be TRBD2 (6 bases). CDR3 size: 13 residues. The V end was cut by 2 bases, the J end by 2 bases, with 9 bases between. Germline V gives CDR1 GTSNPN, CDR2 SVGIG (reference sequence). CDR3 bases: TGTGCCTGGAGTTGGGGACTGCAAGAGACCCAGTACTTC. Residues: CAWSWGLQETQYF.

This rearrangement joins TRBV18 to TRBJ2-2; 8 nucleotides align to TRBD1. The germline gives CDR1 KGHSH, CDR2 LQKENI. CDR3 length equals 17 residues. The V and J ends lost 3 bases and 6 bases, in that order; junction bases with no gene match: 12. The CDR3 reads CASSPTDRGVLPGELFF. The CDR3 region has the DNA TGTGCCAGCTCACCTACTGACAGGGGAGTTCTACCCGGGGAGCTGTTTTTT.

The chain joins TRBV3-1 (or the pseudogene TRBV3-2) to TRBJ2-1; no reliable D call. The CDR3 is 16 amino acids. CDR1 is LGHDT, CDR2 YNNKEL, per germline (reference sequence). V lost 1 base, J lost 0 bases, and 10 bases lay in between. This CDR3 is CASSQGFSSSYNEQFF. CDR3 nucleotides: TGTGCCAGCAGCCAAGGTTTTTCCAGCTCCTACAATGAGCAGTTCTTC.

The chain employs TRBV6-5 and TRBJ2-7, with 7 bases aligning to TRBD2. V lost 5 bases and J lost 0; bases outside the gene matches: 4. CDR3 length: 14 residues. CDR1 is MNHEY, CDR2 SVGAGI, per germline. The CDR3 loop reads CASSPSGNSYEQYF. The CDR3 DNA reads TGTGCCAGCAGTCCCAGCGGGAACTCCTACGAGCAGTACTTC.

The rearrangement links TRBV5-1 to TRBJ2-2; no clear D. CDR1 and CDR2 (germline): SGHRS, YFSETQ. The CDR3 is made up of 17 amino acids. V shed 0 bases and J shed 6 bases, with 18 bases lying between them. CDR3 region: CASSLAVGLRVAGELFF. DNA of the CDR3: TGCGCCAGCAGCTTGGCTGTGGGTCTTCGGGTCGCCGGGGAGCTGTTTTTT.

The chain has TRBV5-6 and TRBJ2-7; 8 bases are a match to TRBD1. The germline V gene has CDR1 SGHDT and CDR2 YYEEEE. The CDR3 runs 14 residues. The ends lost 4 bases at V and 11 bases at J; junction bases unmatched: 14. The CDR3 is CASSLPGQVFQKYF. The CDR3 nucleotides are TGTGCCAGCAGCCTGCCGGGACAGGTGTTTCAAAAGTACTTC.

This chain connects TRBV3-1 (or the pseudogene TRBV3-2) to TRBJ1-1; D is uncertain. Germline CDR1 is LGHDT and CDR2 is YNNKEL (reference sequence). This CDR3 is 13 amino acids long. Trimming stripped 7 bases from V and 0 bases from J, with 9 bases between. Written as DNA, the CDR3 is TGTGCCAGCAAGGAGTCCATGAACACTGAAGCTTTCTTT. This translates into CASKESMNTEAFF.

The V gene is TRBV6-2 or TRBV6-3, the J gene TRBJ2-5; D uncertain. The CDR3 spans 15 residues. The V gene lost 0 bases and the J gene lost 4 bases, with 12 bases spanning the gap. Per germline, CDR1 MNHEY and CDR2 SVGEGT. Written as DNA, the CDR3 is TGTGCCAGCAGTTACTCATCCGGGTATTCAGAGACCCAGTACTTC. Amino acid sequence: CASSYSSGYSETQYF.

The genes are TRBV18 and TRBJ1-4; D remains ambiguous. This CDR3 region has 15 residues. Germline loops: CDR1 KGHSH, CDR2 LQKENI. With 2 bases removed from V and 8 bases from J, the gap between germline ends came to 15 bases. The CDR3 region is CASSPDRSGGEKLFF. For the CDR3, the DNA is TGTGCCAGCTCACCAGACCGTTCGGGAGGAGAAAAACTGTTTTTT. Drawing the rest from reference TRBV18 and TRBJ1-4, the complete variable domain is NAGVMQNPRHLVRRRGQEARLRCSPMKGHSHVYWYRQLPEEGLKFMVYLQKENIIDESGMPKERFSAEFPKEGPSILRIQQVVRGDSAAYFCASSPDRSGGEKLFFGSGTQLSVL.

The rearrangement uses TRBV19 and TRBJ2-7; D perhaps matches TRBD1 (5 bases). The CDR3 runs to 12 residues. Trimming removed 3 bases at V and 6 bases at J, with 9 bases between. Looked up from germline, CDR1 is LNHDA and CDR2 is SQIVND (reference sequence). As DNA, the CDR3 is TGTGCCAGTAGTATCGTAGGGGCCGAGCAGTACTTC. Amino acids: CASSIVGAEQYF.

In regard to this clone: Germline and junction disagree at one end, which may indicate a read error. The V and J genes are TRBV6-5 and TRBJ1-2; TRBD1 matches 8 bases. This CDR3 region has 12 residues. Looked up from germline, CDR1 is MNHEY and CDR2 is SVGAGI. In DNA, the CDR3 is TGTGCCGGCAGGGGGCTAGTGGGTGGCTACACCTTC. It translates to CAGRGLVGGYTF.

CDR3 loop: CASSLGLAGPGDTQYF. The CDR3 DNA reads as TGTGCCAGCAGCTTAGGGCTAGCGGGGCCGGGGGATACGCAGTATTTT. This chain links TRBV28 with TRBJ2-3; TRBD2 aligns across 9 bases. CDR1 and CDR2 from the germline V gene are MDHEN and SYDVKM. The CDR3 runs 16 residues. Trimming removed 6 bases from V and 6 bases from J; junction bases left unmatched: 13.

The V gene is TRBV19, the J gene TRBJ2-1; D might be TRBD1 (5 bases). V was pared by 8 bases and J by 9 bases, with 11 bases between. CDR1 is LNHDA and CDR2 is SQIVND in the germline V gene (reference sequence). The CDR3 extends over 11 amino acids. The DNA of the CDR3 is TGTGCCAGTCGGATTGGGGCTGAGCAGTTCTTC. This codes for CASRIGAEQFF.

V usage is TRBV5-1 and J usage is TRBJ2-4; weak D call: TRBD1 (6 bases). The CDR3 totals 14 residues. The germline V gene has CDR1 SGHRS and CDR2 YFSETQ. Trimming pared 4 bases from V and 6 bases from J, leaving 14 bases between. The CDR3 DNA is TGCGCCAGCAGCACCTCAGGGGTGGGAAACATTCAGTACTTC. It is translated as CASSTSGVGNIQYF.

This clone was seen more than once but under ten times. This rearrangement joins TRBV4-2 to TRBJ2-1, with 10 bases matching TRBD2. Germline-derived CDR1 and CDR2 are LGHNA and YNFKEQ. Germline trimming cut 1 base from V and 0 bases from J; bases unmatched to any gene: 6. The CDR3 has 18 residues. The CDR3, as DNA: TGTGCCAGCAGCCAAGGGTTAGCGGGGGGCCTCTCCTACAATGAGCAGTTCTTC. This gives the protein CASSQGLAGGLSYNEQFF.